This TCR beta chain was sequenced in a study of T cell repertoires in cytomegalovirus infection. TCRdb fed the reads into MiXCR, producing one record per CDR3 protein. The sample gives 150,000 to 200,000 distinct CDR3 sequences, more than 15% of which show up once; 18% is in the top ten. In this sample, this clonotype turned up once. Sequencing was carried out using CD8+ T cells from PBMCs. The source of this sequence is a human donor in good health (CMV status not recorded). Some clones in this sample may be carry-over from other donors' samples.

This CDR3 reads CAISDQGGDEQFF. CDR3 DNA: TGTGCCATCAGTGATCAGGGTGGGGATGAGCAGTTCTTC. This chain links TRBV10-3 with TRBJ2-1; D possibly corresponds to TRBD1 (5 bases). V shed 3 bases and J shed 8 bases, with 11 bases lying between them. This CDR3 comprises 13 residues. Germline V gene lookup returns CDR1 ENHRY and CDR2 SYGVKD.